This section outlines one T cell receptor beta chain sequence together with its context. Its antigen remains unidentified. The input lacks base qualities; no much larger clone sits a single base away. Reading the label with the study, this specimen's time point is: about 28 days (+/-7) after the second vaccine dose. AZD1222 recipients with second doses at about 4 weeks or about 12 weeks were pooled, because spike-specific TCR depth and breadth did not differ between schedules. Vaccinee samples came from UK trials COV001 and COV002, including a single-blind randomized controlled phase 2/3 trial of AZD1222 (ChAdOx1 nCoV-19) in healthy adults. For TCRbeta chain sequencing, PBMC samples were collected from trial participants at day 0 and at day 28 after the second dose. The CDR3 regions of human TCRbeta chains were analyzed by immunosequencing. From the authors' description of their analysis: Repertoire TCRs were checked for matches against a reference library of SARS-CoV-2-specific TCRs that had been generated using the MIRA antigen-specificity platform. Breadth was defined as the fraction of unique TCRs that were SARS-CoV-2-associated. Depth was defined as the fraction of total T cells that were SARS-CoV-2-associated. Using the MIRA data, each spike-specific TCR was assigned both to the spike region to which the TCR was reactive and to a CD4 or CD8 class. Log10-transformed breadth and depth values were compared by one-way ANOVA with Sidak's multiple comparisons tests. Held by TCRdb, this immuneACCESS table contains in-frame sequences only and omits some clones. Under half of the omission traces to an unresolved V gene where checked; the cause of the rest is unknown. That table furnishes V, J and clone size, whereas the DNA furnished D and trimming. Counted in this sample were over 150,000 clones; just over 90% of them appeared once. Of the sample, roughly 3.5% falls within the top ten clones.

The entry originates in a study of T cell responses to AZD1222 COVID-19 vaccine (dated by TCRdb to about 2021). General notes on the study: TCR sequencing was performed for 230 to 250 trial participants, of whom around 210 were given two doses of AZD1222 and around 26 were given two doses of MenACWY control vaccine. Trial participants were enrolled into age subgroups of 18-55, 56-69 and 70-plus years, which contained roughly 150, 30 and 60 TCR-sequenced participants, respectively. General findings and caveats noted by the study authors: Vaccine-associated CD4 TCRs spanned the whole spike protein, with dominant responses in regions 160-218 and 743-854. The 56-69-year group was small, and its depth increase did not reach significance, likely because of low power. Reportedly, almost half of the unique spike-specific TCRs recognized epitopes lying outside the regions that are mutated in the B.1.351 and B.1.1.7 variants. Conclusions about previously exposed vaccinees are limited because only five to seven AZD1222 recipients were SARS-CoV-2 seropositive at baseline. After two AZD1222 doses, both the breadth and the depth of spike-specific TCRs were significantly higher than at day 0 and than in MenACWY recipients. Participants were mostly white British, with more females than males. The authors suggested clonal diversity may have been underestimated. Because no day 14 peak-response samples were available, repertoires were characterized only after the peak T cell response.

In the germline V gene, CDR1 corresponds to MDHEN and CDR2 to SYDVKM. The CDR3 covers 13 residues, taking in both the cysteine and the phenylalanine. Left in the record is the CDR3 DNA by itself, 39 bases read in frame from the first base. Cut back by 5 bases and 5 bases, the V and J ends lie 9 bases apart. This clonotype originated in an adult who received the AZD1222 COVID-19 vaccine. The sample consisted of peripheral blood, taken 28 days after the second AZD1222 dose. The chain employs TRBV28 and TRBJ2-2; the D gene is not confidently resolved. The CDR3 sequence is CASSQTGTGELFF. The sequenced DNA is TGTGCCAGCAGTCAAACTGGGACCGGGGAGCTGTTTTTT. When the CDR3 is completed using the reference TRBV28 and TRBJ2-2 genes on either side, the full variable domain is DVKVTQSSRYLVKRTGEKVFLECVQDMDHENMFWYRQDPGLGLRLIYFSYDVKMKEKGDIPEGYSVSREKKERFSLILESASTNQTSMYLCASSQTGTGELFFGEGSRLTVL.